This passage covers 8 T cell receptor beta chains from one sample sequenced in a study of cytomegalovirus exposure and HLA in healthy donors. TCRdb's table, derived via immunoSEQ multiplex PCR, lists solely in-frame clones and lacks some. Of hundreds of thousands of clones in the sample, approximately 90% were seen once. Sequenced sample: PBMCs. These receptors all stem from a woman under 30 in good health and CMV-seronegative.

V usage is TRBV7-3 and J usage is TRBJ2-1; 7 nucleotides align to TRBD2. CDR1 is SGHTA and CDR2 is FQGTGA in the germline V gene. The trim removed 5 bases at V and 7 bases at J, leaving 5 bases unmatched. The CDR3 extends over 13 amino acids. DNA for the CDR3: TGTGCCAGCAGCAAATCAGCGGGGAATGAGCAGTTCTTC. Protein: CASSKSAGNEQFF.

The chain is built from TRBV30 and TRBJ2-2; no clear D. From germline, CDR1 is GTSNPN and CDR2 SVGIG (reference sequence). V shed 0 bases and J shed 4 bases, with 9 bases lying between them. CDR3 size: 14 residues. Here the CDR3 DNA reads TGTGCCTGGAGTGTCGTTTCGGGCACCGGGGAGCTGTTTTTT. It translates to CAWSVVSGTGELFF.

V usage is TRBV6-1 and J usage is TRBJ2-3, with 8 bases identical to TRBD2. This CDR3 spans 18 amino acids. CDR1 and CDR2 (germline): MNHNS, SASEGT. J was trimmed by 0 bases and V by 0 bases; bases with no gene match: 8. Here the CDR3 DNA reads TGTGCCAGCAGTGAAGCCCCCCCTAGCGGGCTAAGCACAGATACGCAGTATTTT. Translation: CASSEAPPSGLSTDTQYF.

This clone has only a few counts. This chain joins TRBV5-5 and TRBJ1-2; no definite D call. Per germline, CDR1 SGHKS and CDR2 YYEKEE (reference sequence). The CDR3 is 14 residues long. With 0 bases removed from V and 3 bases from J, the gap between germline ends came to 9 bases. The CDR3 spells CASSLDGSYYGYTF. CDR3 nucleotide sequence: TGTGCCAGCAGCTTGGACGGGTCCTACTATGGCTACACCTTC.

The V gene is TRBV2, the J gene TRBJ1-2; no clear D gene. CDR1 and CDR2 (germline): SNHLY, FYNNEI. The CDR3 is 12 residues long. V was shortened by 7 bases and J by 8 bases, with 14 bases between the two germline ends. This CDR3 is CASIIGQRGYTF. The DNA of the CDR3 is TGTGCCAGCATTATCGGCCAGCGGGGCTACACCTTC.

This chain joins TRBV2 and TRBJ1-1; 7 bases are shared with TRBD1. Germline loops: CDR1 SNHLY, CDR2 FYNNEI. Trimming at V came to 7 bases and at J to 4 bases, leaving 6 bases not matched to a gene. The CDR3 has 13 residues. CDR3 coding DNA: TGTGCCAGCACACTGACAGGGCTCACTGAAGCTTTCTTT. It translates to CASTLTGLTEAFF.

This clone appeared a single time. The sample carries other DNA sequences with the same CDR3. The chain uses TRBV9 and TRBJ2-3, with 10 bases identical to TRBD2. Germline CDR1 SGDLS, CDR2 YYNGEE. The trim removed 4 bases at V and 6 bases at J, leaving 5 bases unmatched. The CDR3 has 14 amino acids. The chain's CDR3 is CASSLAGVGDTQYF. The CDR3 DNA reads TGTGCCAGCAGCCTAGCGGGAGTGGGCGATACGCAGTATTTT.

This clone was seen a single time. The rearrangement links TRBV7-2 to TRBJ1-2; perhaps TRBD1 as D (6 bases). From germline, CDR1 is SGHTA and CDR2 FQGNSA. V lost 0 bases and J lost 8, with 16 bases in between. This CDR3 is built from 15 residues. The CDR3, as DNA: TGTGCCAGCAGCTTAGCGCGCGGGGGGCCGCGGGGCTACACCTTC. Protein product: CASSLARGGPRGYTF.